This TCR beta chain stems from a study of radiation and T cells in renal cell carcinoma. Per the germline V gene, CDR1 is SSHAT and CDR2 is FNYEAQ (reference sequence). The CDR3 totals 19 residues. The V and J ends lost 2 bases and 3 bases, in that order; junction bases with no gene match: 19. Here immunoSEQ multiplex PCR was the method, and the copy in TCRdb shows in-frame clones only, minus some. The table has around 86,000 clones, approximately 83% seen once. Time point meaning: blood 2 weeks post-SBRT. The treatment denotes: 15 Gy SBRT to primary tumor, nephrectomy 4 weeks later. The chain carries TRBV7-7 and TRBJ2-7, with 7 bases identical to TRBD1. The receptor comes from a woman aged 45-65 years with renal cell carcinoma. The sequenced sample was blood, obtained from a patient whose treatment included radiotherapy and nephrectomy. The DNA for the CDR3 is TGTGCCAGCAGCTTACCTGACCGACCAGGGACAGCGTCCAGCTACGAGCAGTACTTC. This gives the protein CASSLPDRPGTASSYEQYF.